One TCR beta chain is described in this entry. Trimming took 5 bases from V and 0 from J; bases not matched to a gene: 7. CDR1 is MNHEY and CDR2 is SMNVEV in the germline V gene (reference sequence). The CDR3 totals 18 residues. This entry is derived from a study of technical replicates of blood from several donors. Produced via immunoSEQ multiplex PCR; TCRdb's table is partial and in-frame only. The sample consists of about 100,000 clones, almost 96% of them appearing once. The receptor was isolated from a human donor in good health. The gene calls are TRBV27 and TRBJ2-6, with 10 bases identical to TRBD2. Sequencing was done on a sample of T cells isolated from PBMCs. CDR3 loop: CASSPLAGGPSGANVLTF. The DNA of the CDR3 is TGTGCCAGCAGTCCGTTAGCGGGGGGACCCTCTGGGGCCAACGTCCTGACTTTC.